The 20 T cell receptor beta chains presented below share a single source sample, sequenced in a study of blood T cell repertoires in COVID-19. Only in-frame clones appear in the TCRdb table, and some are missing; sequencing was by immunoSEQ multiplex PCR. The sample includes roughly 250,000 clones, 75% to 90% of them seen just once. Sequenced: PBMCs or T cells enriched from blood (not recorded which). The receptors come from a woman in her 40s with acute COVID-19.

The J gene is TRBJ2-2, the V gene TRBV10-3, with D possibly TRBD2 on 6 matching bases. V lost 10 bases to trimming and J lost 2 bases, with 17 bases between them. The CDR3 has 15 amino acids. Germline lookup yields CDR1 ENHRY and CDR2 SYGVKD. The CDR3 is CATGNVAANTGELFF. CDR3 nucleotides: TGTGCCACAGGGAACGTAGCGGCTAACACCGGGGAGCTGTTTTTT.

The CDR3 loop is CAWSSPSQGYEQYF. The CDR3 nucleotides read TGTGCCTGGAGTTCACCGTCACAGGGGTACGAGCAGTACTTC. The chain couples TRBV30 to TRBJ2-7; 7 nucleotides line up with TRBD1. This CDR3 comprises 14 residues. J gave up 4 bases and V 2 bases, and 8 bases lay outside the gene matches. Germline assignment: CDR1 GTSNPN and CDR2 SVGIG (reference sequence). The full variable domain, its missing parts supplied by reference TRBV30 and TRBJ2-7, is SQTIHQWPATLVQPVGSPLSLECTVEGTSNPNLYWYRQAAGRGLQLLFYSVGIGQISSEVPQNLSASRPQDRQFILSSKKLLLSDSGFYLCAWSSPSQGYEQYFGPGTRLTVT.

The chain employs TRBV19 and TRBJ2-2, with a possible D match to TRBD2 (6 bases). Germline V gene sequence: CDR1 LNHDA, CDR2 SQIVND (reference sequence). V lost 6 bases and J 6 bases, leaving 8 bases between the germline ends. The CDR3 is 12 residues long. CDR3: CASRSGAGELFF. CDR3 coding DNA: TGTGCCAGTAGGTCGGGGGCCGGGGAGCTGTTTTTT. The full variable domain, completed using reference TRBV19 and TRBJ2-2, is DGGITQSPKYLFRKEGQNVTLSCEQNLNHDAMYWYRQDPGQGLRLIYYSQIVNDFQKGDIAEGYSVSREKKESFPLTVTSAQKNPTAFYLCASRSGAGELFFGEGSRLTVL.

The V and J genes are TRBV11-1 and TRBJ2-3, with 10 bases that match TRBD2. Looked up from germline, CDR1 is SGHAT and CDR2 is FQDESV (reference sequence). Unmatched junction bases numbered 3, after V lost 3 bases and J lost 3 bases. The CDR3 has 15 residues. The CDR3 bases are TGTGCCAGCAGCTTTATGACTAGCGGGACAGATACGCAGTATTTT. It specifies CASSFMTSGTDTQYF.

The chain is built from TRBV7-9 and TRBJ1-5; weak D call: TRBD1 (5 bases). Trimming stripped 4 bases from V and 1 base from J, with 14 bases between. CDR3 size: 16 residues. CDR1 and CDR2 (germline): SEHNR, FQNEAQ (reference sequence). CDR3 protein: CASSSDGGGSNQPQHF. In DNA, the CDR3 is TGTGCCAGCAGCTCCGACGGGGGAGGCAGCAATCAGCCCCAGCATTTT.

The V and J genes are TRBV5-1 and TRBJ2-7; 7 positions match TRBD1. J gave up 3 bases and V 0 bases, and 9 bases lay outside the gene matches. Germline V lookup: CDR1 SGHRS, CDR2 YFSETQ. The CDR3 has 16 amino acids. This chain's CDR3 is CASSLVGDSAIYEQYF. The DNA of the CDR3 is TGCGCCAGCAGCTTGGTGGGGGACAGCGCCATCTACGAGCAGTACTTC.

The gene calls are TRBV5-4 and TRBJ2-5; 9 positions agree with TRBD2. CDR1 is SGHNT and CDR2 is YYREEE in the germline V gene (reference sequence). V trimming: 0 bases; J trimming: 4 bases; junction bases outside the gene matches: 10. The CDR3 sequence is 17 residues long. The CDR3 reads CASSLDWVAGERETQYF. The CDR3 nucleotides read TGTGCCAGCAGCTTGGATTGGGTAGCGGGAGAGAGAGAGACCCAGTACTTC.

The chain joins TRBV19 to TRBJ1-5; 7 nucleotides agree with TRBD1. This CDR3 has 13 amino acids. Germline V gives CDR1 LNHDA, CDR2 SQIVND (reference sequence). V shed 9 bases, J shed 4 bases, and the junction held 6 bases outside the gene matches. This chain's CDR3 is CASSGTVNQPQHF. In DNA form, the CDR3 reads TGTGCCAGCAGTGGGACAGTGAATCAGCCCCAGCATTTT.

V and J are TRBV2 and TRBJ2-1; 7 positions agree with TRBD2. V lost 6 bases, J lost 5 bases, and 7 bases stayed unmatched. The CDR3 has 14 amino acids. In germline, CDR1 is SNHLY, CDR2 FYNNEI. The CDR3 is CASSGGLPNNEQFF. DNA of the CDR3: TGTGCCAGCAGCGGGGGACTACCAAACAATGAGCAGTTCTTC.

The chain is built from TRBV15 and TRBJ1-5; D uncertain. CDR1 is LNHNV and CDR2 is YYDKDF in the germline V gene (reference sequence). The CDR3 spans 15 residues. The ends were cut back, 4 bases at V and 4 bases at J, with 14 bases in the middle. The CDR3 DNA is TGTGCCACCAGCACCTCTTACGGAGAAAATCAGCCCCAGCATTTT. It specifies CATSTSYGENQPQHF.

The gene calls are TRBV10-2 and TRBJ2-1, with TRBD2 as a possible D gene (6 bases). CDR1 WSHSY and CDR2 SAAADI come from the germline V gene. Trimming pared 8 bases from V and 2 bases from J, leaving 10 bases between. The CDR3 has 13 residues. In DNA form, the CDR3 reads TGCGCCAGCCGGGACTCCACCTACAATGAGCAGTTCTTC. The encoded protein is CASRDSTYNEQFF.

This chain joins TRBV19 and TRBJ1-1, with D unresolved. This CDR3 contains 13 residues. Per the germline V gene, CDR1 is LNHDA and CDR2 is SQIVND (reference sequence). V lost 3 bases, J lost 5 bases, and 10 bases lay in between. DNA of the CDR3: TGTGCCAGTAGTATCTGGACGGGGACTGAAGCTTTCTTT. Protein: CASSIWTGTEAFF.

This chain connects TRBV7-8 to TRBJ2-3; TRBD2 matches at 9 bases. CDR1 SGHVS and CDR2 FQNEAQ come from the germline V gene. The CDR3 contains 16 residues. Germline trimming cut 1 base from V and 3 bases from J; bases unmatched to any gene: 5. CDR3 coding DNA: TGTGCCAGCAGCTTAGTAGCGGGAGAGGGGACAGATACGCAGTATTTT. Protein sequence: CASSLVAGEGTDTQYF.

This chain connects TRBV11-3 to TRBJ2-7; 10 bases map to TRBD1. This CDR3 has 15 amino acids. CDR1 is SGHNT and CDR2 is YENEEA in the germline V gene. V was clipped by 6 bases and J by 0 bases; unmatched bases: 5. CDR3 protein: CASSSRTGGSYEQYF. The DNA for the CDR3 is TGTGCCAGCAGTTCCAGGACAGGGGGCTCCTACGAGCAGTACTTC. The full variable domain, in which reference TRBV11-3 and TRBJ2-7 provide the parts outside the CDR3, is EAGVVQSPRYKIIEKKQPVAFWCNPISGHNTLYWYLQNLGQGPELLIRYENEEAVDDSQLPKDRFSAERLKGVDSTLKIQPAELGDSAVYLCASSSRTGGSYEQYFGPGTRLTVT.

This clone was picked up one time. This chain links TRBV19 with TRBJ2-3, with 8 positions matching TRBD1. There are 16 residues in the CDR3. Germline trimming cut 0 bases from V and 5 bases from J; bases unmatched to any gene: 7. Germline V gene sequence: CDR1 LNHDA, CDR2 SQIVND (reference sequence). Here the CDR3 reads CASSIDETGVEDTQYF. In nucleotides, the CDR3 is TGTGCCAGTAGTATAGACGAGACAGGGGTGGAAGATACGCAGTATTTT.

The chain employs TRBV10-1 and TRBJ2-3, with 10 bases identical to TRBD2. CDR1 and CDR2 (germline): WNHNN, SYGVQD (reference sequence). The CDR3 has 15 residues. With 2 bases clipped from V and 4 bases from J, the junction kept 3 bases outside the gene matches. CDR3 nucleotides: TGCGCCAGCAGTGAGGGGACTAGCGTCCCAGATACGCAGTATTTT. It encodes CASSEGTSVPDTQYF.

The V call is TRBV5-1, the J call TRBJ2-3; 7 bases agree with TRBD2. Germline CDR1 and CDR2: SGHRS and YFSETQ. The CDR3 consists of 16 residues. V lost 3 bases, J lost 3 bases, and 10 bases stayed unmatched. CDR3 sequence: CASSSLSGIKTDTQYF. In DNA form, the CDR3 reads TGCGCCAGCAGCTCCTTAAGCGGGATCAAAACAGATACGCAGTATTTT.

The chain carries TRBV6-5 and TRBJ2-7; 10 bases fit TRBD2. CDR3 length equals 16 residues. Germline CDR1 reads MNHEY; CDR2 reads SVGAGI. The V segment lost 2 bases and the J segment 5 bases; nucleotides outside the gene matches: 9. The CDR3, as DNA: TGTGCCAGCAGTTACAATCTGCCTAGCGGGAGCAACGAGCAGTACTTC. This sequence encodes CASSYNLPSGSNEQYF.

The chain couples TRBV19 to TRBJ2-1, with 10 bases matching TRBD2. The CDR3 is 12 amino acids. V lost 10 bases, J lost 6 bases, and 3 bases stayed unmatched. The germline CDR1 and CDR2 sequences are LNHDA and SQIVND (reference sequence). Here the CDR3 reads CATSGRINEQFF. The CDR3 region has the DNA TGTGCCACTAGCGGGAGAATCAATGAGCAGTTCTTC.

The J gene is TRBJ2-5, the V gene TRBV10-2; TRBD2 matches 7 bases. Germline V gives CDR1 WSHSY, CDR2 SAAADI. V dropped 8 bases and J dropped 1; count of bases not matched to a gene: 4. The CDR3 sequence is 13 residues long. The CDR3 spells CASAASGQETQYF. The CDR3 DNA is TGCGCCAGCGCGGCTAGCGGCCAAGAGACCCAGTACTTC.